These 13 T cell receptor beta chains share one sample of origin, sequenced in a study of blood T cell repertoires in COVID-19 (dated by TCRdb to 2018 to 2020). Receptor libraries were prepared by the immunoSEQ multiplex PCR assay. The immuneACCESS repertoire file appears here via TCRdb, limited to in-frame rearrangements. These files lack a portion of the clones; in checked studies, under half of the deficit traces to unresolved V genes, and the cause of the others is not known. This sample holds 200,000 to 300,000 clones; around four fifths were observed only once. The ten largest clones represent 4% of the sample. What was sequenced was peripheral blood. The source is a man between 45 and 60 years old with acute or convalescent COVID-19.

The chain links TRBV27 to TRBJ1-4; the D is unclear. The V gene lost 5 bases and the J gene lost 5 bases, with 12 bases spanning the gap. Germline V CDR1 and CDR2: MNHEY, SMNVEV (reference sequence). The CDR3 runs to 14 residues. The CDR3 region is CASSHPVSNEKLFF. CDR3 DNA sequence: TGTGCCAGCAGTCATCCAGTGTCAAATGAAAAACTGTTTTTT. Full variable domain (rest looked up from reference TRBV27 and TRBJ1-4): EAQVTQNPRYLITVTGKKLTVTCSQNMNHEYMSWYRQDPGLGLRQIYYSMNVEVTDKGDVPEGYKVSRKEKRNFPLILESPSPNQTSLYFCASSHPVSNEKLFFGSGTQLSVL.

The rearrangement uses TRBV27 and TRBJ1-5; 12 positions match TRBD1. The CDR3 covers 17 residues. CDR1 and CDR2 (germline): MNHEY, SMNVEV (reference sequence). V trimming: 8 bases; J trimming: 4 bases; junction bases outside the gene matches: 12. The CDR3 DNA follows: TGTGCCAGCCATAGTACCGGGACAGGGGGCTGGAATCAGCCCCAGCATTTT. Protein sequence: CASHSTGTGGWNQPQHF.

The chain has TRBV5-1 and TRBJ1-1, with D perhaps TRBD1 (5 bases). V was pared by 0 bases and J by 1 base, with 13 bases between. Germline lookup yields CDR1 SGHRS and CDR2 YFSETQ. The CDR3 runs to 16 residues. The DNA for the CDR3 is TGCGCCAGCAGCTTGGTTGGAGGGGAGAAGAACACTGAAGCTTTCTTT. As protein: CASSLVGGEKNTEAFF.

V is TRBV29-1 and J is TRBJ1-2, with D perhaps matching TRBD1 (6 bases). The V gene's germline CDR1 is SQVTM and CDR2 ANQGSEA. V gave up 4 bases and J gave up 9 bases, with 12 bases separating them. This CDR3 comprises 11 residues. The CDR3 sequence is CSVGFGGRYTF. The CDR3 region has the DNA TGCAGCGTTGGGTTTGGGGGCCGCTACACCTTC.

The genes are TRBV16 and TRBJ1-1; maybe TRBD1 (6 bases). CDR3 length equals 14 residues. The ends were cut back, 5 bases at V and 4 bases at J, with 14 bases in the middle. CDR1 is KGHSY, CDR2 FQNENV, per germline. The CDR3 DNA follows: TGTGCCAGCAGCGACCTAGAAGGGGGCACTGAAGCTTTCTTT. It specifies CASSDLEGGTEAFF.

This clone was seen only a few times. The V call is TRBV10-2, the J call TRBJ1-3; D not certain. CDR3 size: 15 residues. V shed 1 base and J shed 0 bases, with 7 bases lying between them. Germline V gene sequence: CDR1 WSHSY, CDR2 SAAADI. CDR3 nucleotides: TGCGCCAGCAGTGAGTTCGGGGTCTCTGGAAACACCATATATTTT. It is translated as CASSEFGVSGNTIYF.

This chain connects TRBV10-3 to TRBJ2-1; 7 bases are shared with TRBD2. V dropped 10 bases and J dropped 5; count of bases not matched to a gene: 8. There are 13 residues in the CDR3. Germline CDR1 and CDR2: ENHRY and SYGVKD. DNA of the CDR3: TGTGCCACCGGACTAGTATTCGACAATGAGCAGTTCTTC. Amino acids: CATGLVFDNEQFF.

The V and J genes are TRBV6-1 and TRBJ1-2; no clear D. Germline CDR1 is MNHNS and CDR2 is SASEGT. The CDR3 runs to 13 residues. Deletions cut 2 bases from V and 6 bases from J, with 10 bases between. CDR3 in DNA: TGTGCCAGCAGTGAAAGGGAGGCCCATGGCTACACCTTC. Protein product: CASSEREAHGYTF.

The chain is built from TRBV4-2 and TRBJ2-1; tentatively, D is TRBD2 (6 bases). The CDR3 contains 21 residues. With 0 bases removed from V and 3 bases from J, the gap between germline ends came to 27 bases. The V gene's germline CDR1 is LGHNA and CDR2 YNFKEQ. The CDR3 spells CASSQDRQGGTGVGFYNEQFF. The CDR3 bases are TGTGCCAGCAGCCAAGATCGGCAGGGTGGGACGGGAGTGGGGTTCTACAATGAGCAGTTCTTC.

The chain joins TRBV6-5 to TRBJ1-4; the match to TRBD1 covers 7 bases. The CDR3 spans 15 residues. Germline CDR1 MNHEY, CDR2 SVGAGI. Unmatched junction bases numbered 4, after V lost 6 bases and J lost 0 bases. The CDR3 nucleotides are TGTGCCAGCAGCCTAACAGGGGCAACTAATGAAAAACTGTTTTTT. Its translation: CASSLTGATNEKLFF.

The rearrangement uses TRBV12-3 or TRBV12-4 and TRBJ2-7; 8 bases line up with TRBD1. Trimming at V came to 8 bases and at J to 2 bases, leaving 5 bases not matched to a gene. CDR3 length: 13 amino acids. CDR3 DNA: TGTGCCAGCCGACCGGGACAGGCCTACGAGCAGTACTTC. Encoded protein: CASRPGQAYEQYF.

The J gene is TRBJ2-5, the V gene TRBV3-1 (or the pseudogene TRBV3-2), with D possibly matching TRBD2 (6 bases). Germline CDR1 and CDR2: LGHDT and YNNKEL (reference sequence). Trimming left V 2 bases short and J 4 bases short, with 17 bases between. The CDR3 has 16 residues. The CDR3 here is CASSQSTGTYVETQYF. The DNA for the CDR3 is TGTGCCAGCAGCCAATCGACCGGGACTTATGTAGAGACCCAGTACTTC.

V gene TRBV20-1 combines with J gene TRBJ1-1; D perhaps matches TRBD1 (6 bases). The germline V gene has CDR1 DFQATT and CDR2 SNEGSKA (reference sequence). The CDR3 covers 11 residues. The CDR3 loop is CAPQGQTEAFF. The DNA for the CDR3 is TGCGCCCCACAGGGACAAACTGAAGCTTTCTTT.